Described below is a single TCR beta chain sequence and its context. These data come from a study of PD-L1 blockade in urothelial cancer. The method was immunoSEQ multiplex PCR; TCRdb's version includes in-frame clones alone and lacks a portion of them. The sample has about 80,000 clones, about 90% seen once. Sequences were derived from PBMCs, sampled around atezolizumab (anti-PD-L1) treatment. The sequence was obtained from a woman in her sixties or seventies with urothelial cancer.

CDR3 sequence reads: CASSQDARLAGSEQYF. The CDR3, as DNA: TGCGCCAGCAGCCAAGATGCGAGGCTAGCGGGTTCCGAGCAGTACTTC. The chain couples TRBV4-1 to TRBJ2-7; 8 nucleotides match TRBD2. The junction had 10 bases not matched to a gene; V was cut back by 0 bases and J by 6 bases. The CDR3 is 16 residues long. Germline assignment: CDR1 MGHRA and CDR2 YSYEKL.